The rows below give T cell receptor beta chains drawn from one sample of a study of monozygotic twins with inflammatory bowel disease. TCRdb reworked the 5' RACE reads into one entry per CDR3 protein, no DNA. The record lists about 450,000 distinct CDR3 sequences, of which the ten most abundant hold approximately 2.4%. Sequenced sample: blood. The receptors stem from a human donor with ulcerative colitis or Crohn's disease, or a healthy co-twin of an affected twin (not recorded which). The CDR3 runs from the conserved cysteine through the conserved F or W.

v_call: TRBV7-2; j_call: TRBJ2-7; cdr3_aa: CASSLAILSRNPYEQYF
v_call: TRBV18; j_call: TRBJ1-5; cdr3_aa: CASSPPAGVNQPQHF
v_call: TRBV7-9; j_call: TRBJ1-3; cdr3_aa: CASSFRSSSGNTIYF
v_call: TRBV5-1; j_call: TRBJ2-1; cdr3_aa: CASSLVSLSYNEQFF
v_call: TRBV30; j_call: TRBJ2-3; cdr3_aa: CAWVGAPDTQYF
v_call: TRBV12-3/TRBV12-4; j_call: TRBJ1-4; cdr3_aa: CASTLRTGGAEKLFF
v_call: TRBV5-1; j_call: TRBJ2-1; cdr3_aa: CASSLEREDNEQFF
v_call: TRBV10-3; j_call: TRBJ2-2; cdr3_aa: CAVSGRIGNTGELFF
v_call: TRBV7-2; j_call: TRBJ2-7; cdr3_aa: CASSPGDPPNTEQYF
v_call: TRBV5-6; j_call: TRBJ2-3; cdr3_aa: CASSSPGIDTQYF
v_call: TRBV18; j_call: TRBJ1-1; cdr3_aa: CASSPRGTDTEAFF
v_call: TRBV18; j_call: TRBJ2-6; cdr3_aa: CASSPQRQSSGANVLTF
v_call: TRBV6-5; j_call: TRBJ1-2; cdr3_aa: CASSSQKHRGGYTF
v_call: TRBV20-1; j_call: TRBJ2-7; cdr3_aa: CSATGTSTYEQYF
v_call: TRBV7-2; j_call: TRBJ2-2; cdr3_aa: CASSPTGTGELFF
v_call: TRBV27; j_call: TRBJ1-4; cdr3_aa: CASGHGREKLFF
v_call: TRBV7-3; j_call: TRBJ1-1; cdr3_aa: CASSRRAGEVNTEAFF
v_call: TRBV6-2/TRBV6-3; j_call: TRBJ2-1; cdr3_aa: CASSATGVSHNEQFF
v_call: TRBV12-3/TRBV12-4; j_call: TRBJ2-3; cdr3_aa: CASRPSGQRSDTQYF
v_call: TRBV18; j_call: TRBJ2-7; cdr3_aa: CASSPEGGTYEQYF
v_call: TRBV3-1; j_call: TRBJ2-7; cdr3_aa: CASSPLGGGATSYEQYF
v_call: TRBV20-1; j_call: TRBJ1-5; cdr3_aa: CSARDRRYSNQPQHF
v_call: TRBV28; j_call: TRBJ2-7; cdr3_aa: CASSPDRGPYEQYF
v_call: TRBV5-1; j_call: TRBJ2-2; cdr3_aa: CASSLAPAAPGELFF
v_call: TRBV3-1; j_call: TRBJ1-1; cdr3_aa: CASRSGTGARNVFF
v_call: TRBV6-1; j_call: TRBJ1-2; cdr3_aa: CASSEAGARGTAGYTF
v_call: TRBV20-1; j_call: TRBJ2-3; cdr3_aa: CSASGALVTDTQYF
v_call: TRBV29-1; j_call: TRBJ1-1; cdr3_aa: CSTGGNTEAFF
v_call: TRBV29-1; j_call: TRBJ2-1; cdr3_aa: CSVGRLAVSYNEQFF
v_call: TRBV19; j_call: TRBJ2-1; cdr3_aa: CASSLWPAVEQFF
v_call: TRBV18; j_call: TRBJ2-1; cdr3_aa: CASSPGLAGGTNEQFF
v_call: TRBV6-1; j_call: TRBJ1-2; cdr3_aa: CASSHSYGYTF
v_call: TRBV6-6; j_call: TRBJ2-1; cdr3_aa: CASSYQDSYNEQFF
v_call: TRBV5-4; j_call: TRBJ1-1; cdr3_aa: CASSPEGFWNTEAFF
v_call: TRBV10-3; j_call: TRBJ1-6; cdr3_aa: CAISQDRGNSPLHF
v_call: TRBV6-6; j_call: TRBJ1-5; cdr3_aa: CASRFDLTGQPQHF
v_call: TRBV4-2; j_call: TRBJ2-6; cdr3_aa: CASSQDSLGTGANVLTF
v_call: TRBV28; j_call: TRBJ2-2; cdr3_aa: CASSSGGGPGSCFF
v_call: TRBV2; j_call: TRBJ2-3; cdr3_aa: CASAYIRGEDTQYF
v_call: TRBV5-1; j_call: TRBJ2-2; cdr3_aa: CASSLPTGKAGELFF
v_call: TRBV10-3; j_call: TRBJ1-3; cdr3_aa: CAISAGAGTGNTIYF
v_call: TRBV7-2; j_call: TRBJ2-5; cdr3_aa: CASSTSSVETQYF
v_call: TRBV7-9; j_call: TRBJ1-5; cdr3_aa: CASSRGQTGNQPQHF
v_call: TRBV6-1; j_call: TRBJ2-5; cdr3_aa: CASRDRDVYQETQYF
v_call: TRBV12-3/TRBV12-4; j_call: TRBJ2-7; cdr3_aa: CASSFSGRDEQYF
v_call: TRBV20-1; j_call: TRBJ1-1; cdr3_aa: CSGTLWGGEAFF
v_call: TRBV11-2; j_call: TRBJ1-5; cdr3_aa: CASSLGAGGGVGSNQPQHF
v_call: TRBV5-1; j_call: TRBJ1-5; cdr3_aa: CASSFSDPSNQPQHF
v_call: TRBV6-2/TRBV6-3; j_call: TRBJ1-1; cdr3_aa: CASSYGQGDEAFF
v_call: TRBV6-6; j_call: TRBJ1-1; cdr3_aa: CASSLQGLAGEAFF
v_call: TRBV19; j_call: TRBJ1-2; cdr3_aa: CASSIQDSNYGYTF
v_call: TRBV19; j_call: TRBJ1-1; cdr3_aa: CASQTRANTEAFF
v_call: TRBV4-3; j_call: TRBJ2-3; cdr3_aa: CASSPRTEDTQYF
v_call: TRBV10-3; j_call: TRBJ1-1; cdr3_aa: CAISGTGQKNTEAFF
v_call: TRBV12-3/TRBV12-4; j_call: TRBJ1-1; cdr3_aa: CASSLSGPGNTEAFF
v_call: TRBV12-3/TRBV12-4; j_call: TRBJ1-2; cdr3_aa: CASRLTYLYGYTF
v_call: TRBV3-1; j_call: TRBJ2-5; cdr3_aa: CASSPPNQETQYF
v_call: TRBV25-1; j_call: TRBJ2-3; cdr3_aa: CASSKGQGNADTQYF